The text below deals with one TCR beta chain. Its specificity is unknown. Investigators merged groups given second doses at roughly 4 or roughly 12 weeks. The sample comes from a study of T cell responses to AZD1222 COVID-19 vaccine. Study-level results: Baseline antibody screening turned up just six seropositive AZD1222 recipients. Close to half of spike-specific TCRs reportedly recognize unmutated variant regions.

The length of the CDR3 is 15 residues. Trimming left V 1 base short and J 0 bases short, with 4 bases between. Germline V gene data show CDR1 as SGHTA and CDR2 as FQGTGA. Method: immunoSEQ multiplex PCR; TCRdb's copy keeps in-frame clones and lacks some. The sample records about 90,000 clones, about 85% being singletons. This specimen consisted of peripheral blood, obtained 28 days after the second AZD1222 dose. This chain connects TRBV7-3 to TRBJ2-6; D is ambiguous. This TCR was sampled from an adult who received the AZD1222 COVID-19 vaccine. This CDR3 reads CASSLRDSGANVLTF. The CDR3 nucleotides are TGTGCCAGCAGCTTAAGGGACTCTGGGGCCAACGTCCTGACTTTC.